The 11 T cell receptor beta chains presented below share a single source sample, sequenced in a study of cytomegalovirus exposure and HLA in healthy donors. This table comes from immunoSEQ multiplex PCR, and its TCRdb copy is limited to in-frame clones, with some not included. The sample gives about 260,000 clones, 80% to 95% of which show up once; around 3.3% is in the top ten. Sequencing was performed on PBMCs. These receptor sequences come from a woman aged 25 to 39 in good health and CMV-seronegative.

The rearrangement joins TRBV6-1 to TRBJ2-7; D is ambiguous. CDR1 MNHNS and CDR2 SASEGT come from the germline V gene. V gave up 1 base and J gave up 0 bases, with 19 bases separating them. The CDR3 loop spans 18 amino acids. The CDR3 coding sequence is TGTGCCAGCAGTGAAGGGCTTTGGGCAGCCTCTAGCTCCTACGAGCAGTACTTC. This codes for CASSEGLWAASSSYEQYF.

This clone was seen only once. V and J are TRBV29-1 and TRBJ2-3; the match to TRBD1 covers 7 bases. V shed 8 bases and J 0 bases; nucleotides not matched to a gene: 8. In germline, CDR1 is SQVTM, CDR2 ANQGSEA. The CDR3 sequence is 14 residues long. The CDR3 loop is CSLVPGGSTDTQYF. The CDR3 coding sequence is TGCAGCCTGGTTCCAGGGGGTAGCACAGATACGCAGTATTTT.

This clone was seen a single time. The chain employs TRBV2 and TRBJ2-1; D is perhaps TRBD1 (6 bases). Trimming stripped 4 bases from V and 0 bases from J, with 10 bases between. CDR3 size: 15 residues. Germline loops: CDR1 SNHLY, CDR2 FYNNEI. The CDR3, as DNA: TGTGCCAGCAGTGTGGGGGACACCTCCTACAATGAGCAGTTCTTC. Translating gives CASSVGDTSYNEQFF.

The genes are TRBV6-1 and TRBJ1-4; D might be TRBD1 (5 bases). Germline CDR1 and CDR2: MNHNS and SASEGT. Deletions cut 4 bases from V and 7 bases from J, with 16 bases between. CDR3 length equals 15 residues. CDR3 residues: CASSGGQVRGEKLFF. The CDR3 coding sequence is TGTGCCAGCAGTGGGGGCCAAGTCCGGGGTGAAAAACTGTTTTTT.

This chain links TRBV7-9 with TRBJ2-2; D might be TRBD1 (6 bases). The V gene's germline CDR1 is SEHNR and CDR2 FQNEAQ (reference sequence). Trimming removed 4 bases from V and 1 base from J, with 10 bases in between. The CDR3 sequence is 15 residues long. The CDR3 sequence is CASSYGTKNTGELFF. CDR3 sequence (DNA): TGTGCCAGCAGCTACGGGACAAAGAACACCGGGGAGCTGTTTTTT.

A few counts support this clone. J is TRBJ1-2 and V is TRBV7-2; the D is unclear. The CDR3 has 14 residues. V was trimmed by 4 bases and J by 4 bases, leaving 13 bases between them. Germline values: CDR1 SGHTA, CDR2 FQGNSA. CDR3 nucleotide sequence: TGTGCCAGCAGCTCCCCTTTGGCGAGCTATGGCTACACCTTC. The encoded protein is CASSSPLASYGYTF. Drawing the rest from reference TRBV7-2 and TRBJ1-2, the complete variable domain is GAGVSQSPSNKVTEKGKDVELRCDPISGHTALYWYRQSLGQGLEFLIYFQGNSAPDKSGLPSDRFSAERTGGSVSTLTIQRTQQEDSAVYLCASSSPLASYGYTFGSGTRLTVV.

The gene calls are TRBV18 and TRBJ1-1; D might be TRBD1 (5 bases). The CDR3 totals 11 residues. Germline loops: CDR1 KGHSH, CDR2 LQKENI. V was shortened by 4 bases and J by 8 bases, with 8 bases between the two germline ends. The CDR3 nucleotides are TGTGCCAGCTCACGGGGCCCCGAAGCTTTCTTT. Translating gives CASSRGPEAFF.

This clone was counted a single time. The rearrangement links TRBV5-1 to TRBJ1-1, with unresolved D. There are 14 residues in the CDR3. CDR1 SGHRS and CDR2 YFSETQ come from the germline V gene. Deletions cut 1 base from V and 0 bases from J, with 7 bases between. In DNA, the CDR3 is TGCGCCAGCAGCTTGAGTCAGCTGAACACTGAAGCTTTCTTT. Its protein product is CASSLSQLNTEAFF.

The chain combines TRBV7-2 with TRBJ2-7, with 8 bases aligning to TRBD2. Per germline, CDR1 SGHTA and CDR2 FQGNSA. The J segment lost 5 bases and the V segment lost 3 bases, leaving 6 bases of the junction unmatched. This CDR3 region has 14 residues. CDR3 nucleotides: TGTGCCAGCAGCTTGGGCGGGAGGTACGACGAGCAGTACTTC. It specifies CASSLGGRYDEQYF. The whole variable domain, filled in from reference TRBV7-2 and TRBJ2-7, reads GAGVSQSPSNKVTEKGKDVELRCDPISGHTALYWYRQSLGQGLEFLIYFQGNSAPDKSGLPSDRFSAERTGGSVSTLTIQRTQQEDSAVYLCASSLGGRYDEQYFGPGTRLTVT.

This rearrangement joins TRBV29-1 to TRBJ2-1; TRBD1 aligns across 8 bases. This CDR3 is 14 amino acids long. Germline CDR1 is SQVTM and CDR2 is ANQGSEA. The V gene end was trimmed by 0 bases and the J gene end by 4 bases; junction bases not matched to a gene: 2. The CDR3 is CSVEDGDRYNEQFF. The CDR3, as DNA: TGCAGCGTTGAAGATGGGGACAGGTACAATGAGCAGTTCTTC.

The genes are TRBV7-3 and TRBJ2-5; no clear D gene. Trimming pared 1 base from V and 7 bases from J, leaving 4 bases between. The germline gives CDR1 SGHTA, CDR2 FQGTGA. This CDR3 region has 11 residues. The CDR3 loop reads CASSLNGTQYF. The CDR3, as DNA: TGTGCCAGCAGCTTAAATGGGACCCAGTACTTC.